The present T cell receptor (beta chain) was sequenced within a study of beta chain features in type 1 diabetes (dated by TCRdb to the late 2010s). In terms of the full investigation: Mean age, gender distribution, total cell number and subset yield were not different between patients and healthy donors. Regulatory and stem cell-like memory subsets were obtained from only 8 patients and about eight healthy donors, while naive and central memory subsets were obtained from all 30 or so donors. The study compared TCRB repertoires of sorted circulating CD4+ T cell subsets between recently diagnosed type 1 diabetes patients and matched healthy donors. A total of 85 million to 110 million sorted cells were examined across all samples, and RNA yield correlated strongly with the number of cells per subset. Findings and caveats that apply to the study as a whole: Because cDNA rather than genomic DNA was sequenced, highly expressing activated cells could have been over-represented, although no difference in activation and CD3 levels was found between groups. Naive, central memory and regulatory TCRB repertoires appeared more similar among patients than among healthy donors. A moderate but significant shortening of TCRB CDR3 length was observed in type 1 diabetes patients in all four CD4+ subsets. PCR might favor shorter templates, but patient and control samples were amplified and corrected together, so any skew would affect both groups equally. HLA sub-analyses involved small numbers of individuals, so any influence of HLA type on TCRB rearrangement remained unresolved. At VDJ recombination sites, type 1 diabetes patients had fewer insertions and more deleted nucleotides, which implies abnormalities in thymic rearrangement.

The High Capacity cDNA Reverse Transcription Kit was used to reverse transcribe all of the isolated RNA, meaning that expressed TCRB transcripts were what got sequenced. Naive, central memory and regulatory T cell samples underwent deep immunoSEQ sequencing, averaging about 3.3 million total reads per sample. Sorted cells were lysed in RLT buffer, and RNA was extracted using DNase-treated RNeasy Micro or Mini kits according to cell number. To prevent cross-contamination, each cell subset was processed individually, whereas patient and healthy donor samples were processed jointly. The immunoSEQ multiplex PCR was used to amplify TCRB sequences from cDNA, yielding 87-bp fragments that span the CDR3 region. Sequencing of the amplicons was performed on the Illumina HiSeq platform. The study's processing was this. Synthetic template baselines were used to correct PCR bias computationally, reads within Hamming distance 2 were collapsed, and singletons that could not be merged were discarded. Reads were aligned to IMGT to assign V, D and J genes, CDR3 length, and insertions or deletions at six rearrangement sites. Within each subset, clonotype counts were normalized to sorted cell number, after which true diversity and Gini coefficients were computed with the tcR R package. Repertoire sharing was quantified using the overlap coefficient calculated on TCRB nucleotide sequences. The table was pulled from immuneACCESS by TCRdb, which kept in-frame rearrangements only. Such tables lose some clones; where checked, under half of the loss comes from unresolved V genes, and the rest has no known cause. V and J calls and clone size follow that table, whereas D and trimming were derived from the DNA. For this sample the table gives under 350,000 clones, of which around 7.3% were detected only once. The ten top clones hold more than 0.8% of the sample.

From each donor, a single peripheral blood sample of 90 to 150 mL on average was drawn into heparinised tubes. A BD FACSAria II was used to sort naive, central memory, regulatory and stem cell-like memory CD4+ T cells with a panel that included CD45RO, CCR7, CD25, CD127, CD95 and CD27. Every sorted population had a purity above 95%. PBMCs were isolated right away by Lymphoprep density gradient centrifugation and were stained directly, without culture. To minimize batch effects, samples were stained and sorted in pairs, one healthy donor with one patient per experiment. About this clone itself: Its specific antigen is unknown. The record has no base qualities; no much larger clone is one base away.

V was cut back by 4 bases and J by 4 bases, leaving a gap of 15 bases between them. Including the terminal cysteine and phenylalanine, the CDR3 comprises 15 residues. This entry keeps only the CDR3 DNA: 45 bases, framed from base 1. Sequences SGHRS (CDR1) and YFSETQ (CDR2) are obtained from the germline V gene. The sequencing input was central memory CD4+ T cells from blood. The chain links TRBV5-1 with TRBJ2-1; the D region possibly corresponds to TRBD2 (7 bases align). The receptor was isolated from a woman younger than 30 in good health. The CDR3 sequence is CASSLDGGAYNEQFF. The nucleotides read TGCGCCAGCAGCCTGGATGGGGGGGCTTACAATGAGCAGTTCTTC.